These 27 T cell receptor beta chains came from one sample sequenced in a study of graft-versus-host responses after intestinal transplantation. Libraries were prepared by immunoSEQ multiplex PCR; TCRdb keeps only in-frame clonotypes and omits some of them. Of tens of thousands of clones in the sample, roughly 92% were seen once. The sequencing used PBMCs, collected about 260 days after intestinal transplant. These receptors were collected from a human patient who received an intestinal transplant, so some T cells may come from the graft donor.

The chain employs TRBV6-1 and TRBJ1-2; unclear D gene. Trimming removed 5 bases from V and 2 bases from J, with 6 bases in between. The germline V gene encodes CDR1 MNHNS and CDR2 SASEGT. The CDR3 is 12 amino acids. Written as DNA, the CDR3 is TGTGCCAGCAGTTTGGCGAACTATGGCTACACCTTC. This translates into CASSLANYGYTF.

The rearrangement joins TRBV5-4 to TRBJ2-7; the match to TRBD2 covers 10 bases. The junction had 1 base not matched to a gene; V was cut back by 2 bases and J by 2 bases. Germline lookup yields CDR1 SGHNT and CDR2 YYREEE (reference sequence). This CDR3 spans 14 amino acids. CDR3 sequence reads: CASSLSGRAYEQYF. In DNA, the CDR3 is TGTGCCAGCAGCTTAAGCGGGAGGGCCTACGAGCAGTACTTC.

The rearrangement links TRBV4-1 to TRBJ2-3; 10 nucleotides line up with TRBD2. The CDR3 has 15 amino acids. V was pared by 4 bases and J by 4 bases, with 5 bases of the junction left unmatched. Germline V CDR1 and CDR2: MGHRA, YSYEKL. DNA of the CDR3: TGCGCCAGCAGCCTACTAGCGGGAAATGCAGATACGCAGTATTTT. Translating gives CASSLLAGNADTQYF.

The gene calls are TRBV7-2 and TRBJ2-7, with D possibly being TRBD2 (5 bases). V lost 1 base and J 2 bases, leaving 9 bases between the germline ends. Germline V gives CDR1 SGHTA, CDR2 FQGNSA. CDR3 length: 14 residues. The CDR3 DNA follows: TGTGCCAGCAGCTTAGAGACTACACCCTACGAGCAGTACTTC. It yields the protein CASSLETTPYEQYF.

This clone was picked up one time. For the CDR3, the DNA is TGCGCCAGCAGTGAGTCGGGGACAGGCGAGACCCAGTACTTC. This codes for CASSESGTGETQYF. This chain connects TRBV10-1 to TRBJ2-5, with 8 bases lining up with TRBD1. Germline loops: CDR1 WNHNN, CDR2 SYGVQD (reference sequence). V lost 0 bases, J lost 5 bases, and 2 bases stayed unmatched. The CDR3 runs to 14 residues.

The J gene is TRBJ2-1, the V gene TRBV19; no clear D. The germline gives CDR1 LNHDA, CDR2 SQIVND (reference sequence). The V end was cut by 7 bases, the J end by 0 bases, with 13 bases between. The CDR3 sequence is 15 residues long. The CDR3 protein is CASNSQISSYNEQFF. In DNA, the CDR3 is TGTGCCAGTAATTCACAGATTAGCTCCTACAATGAGCAGTTCTTC.

The chain employs TRBV9 and TRBJ2-7; D gene ambiguous. The CDR3 length is 14 residues. In germline, CDR1 is SGDLS, CDR2 YYNGEE. Trimming shortened V by 0 bases and J by 4 bases, and 11 bases separated the two germline ends. In DNA, the CDR3 is TGTGCCAGCAGCGTAGGGGGTAGCAGTTACGAGCAGTACTTC. Protein sequence: CASSVGGSSYEQYF.

This clone was seen a single time. The chain uses TRBV13 and TRBJ2-3; TRBD2 matches at 10 bases. Germline V gives CDR1 PRHDT, CDR2 FYEKMQ (reference sequence). The CDR3 is 15 residues long. Trimming at V came to 2 bases and at J to 6 bases, leaving 5 bases not matched to a gene. In nucleotides, the CDR3 is TGTGCCAGCAGCTTAAGCGGGAGGGAGAGGGATACGCAGTATTTT. Translating gives CASSLSGRERDTQYF. Filled out from reference TRBV13 and TRBJ2-3, the complete variable domain reads AAGVIQSPRHLIKEKRETATLKCYPIPRHDTVYWYQQGPGQDPQFLISFYEKMQSDKGSIPDRFSAQQFSDYHSELNMSSLELGDSALYFCASSLSGRERDTQYFGPGTRLTVL.

The chain employs TRBV12-5 and TRBJ2-5, with 10 positions matching TRBD2. This CDR3 is 15 amino acids long. Trimming removed 6 bases from V and 4 bases from J; junction bases left unmatched: 8. CDR1 and CDR2 from the germline V gene are LGHNT and FRNRAP. CDR3: CASGRKREGPETQYF. The CDR3 DNA reads as TGTGCTAGTGGCCGGAAGCGGGAGGGCCCAGAGACCCAGTACTTC.

The V gene is TRBV11-2, the J gene TRBJ2-3, with 9 nucleotides matching TRBD2. Looked up from germline, CDR1 is SGHAT and CDR2 is FQNNGV. Trimming at V came to 1 base and at J to 1 base, leaving 0 bases not matched to a gene. CDR3 size: 15 residues. This CDR3 is CASSLGTSGTDTQYF. The CDR3 DNA reads TGTGCCAGCAGCTTAGGGACTAGCGGCACAGATACGCAGTATTTT.

The rearrangement uses TRBV27 and TRBJ1-6; TRBD1 matches 7 bases. Per germline, CDR1 MNHEY and CDR2 SMNVEV (reference sequence). The CDR3 has 14 amino acids. Unmatched junction bases numbered 3, after V lost 4 bases and J lost 6 bases. CDR3 sequence: CASSSTGFNSPLHF. For the CDR3, the DNA is TGTGCCAGCAGTTCGACAGGGTTTAATTCACCCCTCCACTTT.

V and J are TRBV2 and TRBJ2-2; tentative D call: TRBD2 (5 bases). CDR1 and CDR2 (germline): SNHLY, FYNNEI. CDR3 size: 19 residues. Trimming removed 0 bases from V and 6 bases from J, with 23 bases in between. The CDR3 sequence is CASSEAHEGLAGVPGELFF. For the CDR3, the DNA is TGTGCCAGCAGTGAAGCGCATGAAGGGCTAGCAGGAGTCCCCGGGGAGCTGTTTTTT.

V gene TRBV6-1 combines with J gene TRBJ2-5; TRBD1 agrees at 7 bases. Germline V lookup: CDR1 MNHNS, CDR2 SASEGT. The CDR3 length is 15 residues. J lost 2 bases, V lost 6 bases, and 9 bases had no gene match. This CDR3 reads CASRQDRVRQETQYF. DNA for the CDR3: TGTGCCAGCAGACAAGACAGGGTGCGGCAAGAGACCCAGTACTTC.

The chain employs TRBV5-4 and TRBJ2-2; 7 positions agree with TRBD1. V gave up 0 bases and J gave up 0 bases; unmatched junction bases: 8. This CDR3 region has 18 residues. The germline CDR1 and CDR2 sequences are SGHNT and YYREEE (reference sequence). The CDR3 DNA reads as TGTGCCAGCAGCTTGGCCCTTCTTGGGACAGCGAACACCGGGGAGCTGTTTTTT. This translates into CASSLALLGTANTGELFF.

This clone is a singleton in its sample. The CDR3 nucleotides read TGTGCCAGCAACTTGGGGACCCACTTGGCCTACGAGCAGTACTTC. It is translated as CASNLGTHLAYEQYF. This sequence joins TRBV7-2 and TRBJ2-7; D may be TRBD1 or TRBD2 (5 bases each). Trimming stripped 7 bases from V and 2 bases from J, with 18 bases between. The CDR3 length is 15 residues. Germline V gene lookup returns CDR1 SGHTA and CDR2 FQGNSA.

The chain is built from TRBV28 and TRBJ1-5; TRBD1 matches at 10 bases. The germline V gene has CDR1 MDHEN and CDR2 SYDVKM. This CDR3 has 16 amino acids. With V trimmed by 3 bases and J by 5 bases, 7 bases remained unmatched. The CDR3 loop is CASSFGQGGWDQPQHF. The CDR3 DNA is TGTGCCAGCAGTTTTGGACAGGGGGGCTGGGATCAGCCCCAGCATTTT.

This clone was observed a single time. V is TRBV7-9 and J is TRBJ2-1, with D possibly matching TRBD1 (6 bases). Trimming removed 5 bases from V and 8 bases from J, with 19 bases in between. The CDR3 totals 15 residues. Germline values: CDR1 SEHNR, CDR2 FQNEAQ (reference sequence). CDR3 DNA sequence: TGTGCCAGCAGCATCCCTACAGGGTTTCCCGATGAGCAGTTCTTC. Translating it yields CASSIPTGFPDEQFF.

The rearrangement uses TRBV2 and TRBJ2-2; D gene ambiguous. From germline, CDR1 is SNHLY and CDR2 FYNNEI. The V and J ends lost 6 bases and 5 bases respectively, with 10 bases between them. CDR3 size: 13 residues. In DNA form, the CDR3 reads TGTGCCAGCAGCCCCGGTATAACCGGGGAGCTGTTTTTT. The encoded protein is CASSPGITGELFF.

The chain is built from TRBV19 and TRBJ1-5; 7 positions match TRBD1. This CDR3 is built from 17 residues. Germline V lookup: CDR1 LNHDA, CDR2 SQIVND (reference sequence). Unmatched junction bases numbered 11, after V lost 4 bases and J lost 2 bases. CDR3 protein: CASSTRGQPPRNQPQHF. CDR3 nucleotide sequence: TGTGCCAGTAGTACAAGGGGACAGCCCCCTCGCAATCAGCCCCAGCATTTT.

The chain has TRBV7-9 and TRBJ2-7; 11 nucleotides line up with TRBD2. Germline V CDR1 and CDR2: SEHNR, FQNEAQ (reference sequence). The CDR3 has 19 amino acids. V was clipped by 2 bases and J by 6 bases; unmatched bases: 18. The CDR3 protein is CASSLLSQPTSGSSPEQYF. CDR3 coding DNA: TGTGCCAGCAGCTTATTATCCCAACCTACTAGCGGGAGTTCTCCCGAGCAGTACTTC.

The rearrangement joins TRBV11-1 to TRBJ2-2; maybe TRBD2 (6 bases). The V end lost 5 bases, the J end lost 5 bases, and 9 bases lay between the germline ends. The germline gives CDR1 SGHAT, CDR2 FQDESV (reference sequence). The CDR3 has 13 amino acids. Here the CDR3 DNA reads TGTGCCAGCAGCGCTAGCGCAACCGGGGAGCTGTTTTTT. It yields the protein CASSASATGELFF.

This chain links TRBV30 with TRBJ2-3; TRBD2 agrees at 12 bases. This CDR3 contains 16 residues. With 3 bases clipped from V and 4 bases from J, the junction kept 8 bases outside the gene matches. Germline CDR1 and CDR2: GTSNPN and SVGIG (reference sequence). CDR3 DNA: TGTGCCTGGAGCCGAAGGACTAGCGGGATGTCAGATACGCAGTATTTT. It encodes CAWSRRTSGMSDTQYF.

The rearrangement links TRBV4-1 to TRBJ2-4, with 8 bases fitting TRBD2. The ends lost 1 base at V and 2 bases at J; junction bases unmatched: 7. This CDR3 has 17 residues. In germline, CDR1 is MGHRA, CDR2 YSYEKL. The CDR3 DNA reads as TGCGCCAGCAGCCAAGGGCGGATAGCGGGGTCCAAAAACATTCAGTACTTC. Amino acid sequence: CASSQGRIAGSKNIQYF.

The CDR3 loop is CAISEGGGASSGNTIYF. The CDR3 region has the DNA TGTGCCATCAGTGAGGGAGGGGGGGCGAGCTCTGGAAACACCATATATTTT. The gene calls are TRBV10-3 and TRBJ1-3, with D perhaps TRBD1 (6 bases). CDR3 size: 17 residues. The germline V gene has CDR1 ENHRY and CDR2 SYGVKD. Trimming took off 2 bases at V and 0 bases at J, with 14 bases between the two ends.

The V and J genes are TRBV9 and TRBJ2-3; D possibly corresponds to TRBD1 (6 bases). The length of the CDR3 is 15 residues. CDR1 is SGDLS and CDR2 is YYNGEE in the germline V gene. V gave up 5 bases and J gave up 0 bases, with 13 bases separating them. The CDR3 protein is CASSATGSSTDTQYF. For the CDR3, the DNA is TGTGCCAGCAGTGCCACAGGGTCAAGCACAGATACGCAGTATTTT.

The V call is TRBV15, the J call TRBJ2-3; no reliable D call. Germline V gene lookup returns CDR1 LNHNV and CDR2 YYDKDF (reference sequence). V lost 0 bases to trimming and J lost 4 bases, with 11 bases between them. The CDR3 contains 15 residues. CDR3 loop: CATSRDPQNPDTQYF. CDR3 DNA: TGTGCCACCAGCAGAGATCCGCAGAATCCAGATACGCAGTATTTT. Full variable domain (outside the CDR3, taken from reference TRBV15 and TRBJ2-3): DAMVIQNPRYQVTQFGKPVTLSCSQTLNHNVMYWYQQKSSQAPKLLFHYYDKDFNNEADTPDNFQSRRPNTSFCFLDIRSPGLGDTAMYLCATSRDPQNPDTQYFGPGTRLTVL.

The chain combines TRBV9 with TRBJ2-3; 10 positions agree with TRBD1. This CDR3 region has 16 residues. V shed 4 bases, J shed 4 bases, and the junction held 9 bases outside the gene matches. CDR1 is SGDLS, CDR2 YYNGEE, per germline. The DNA for the CDR3 is TGTGCCAGCAGCCTAAACCGGGACAGGGGTCCAGATACGCAGTATTTT. Amino acids: CASSLNRDRGPDTQYF.